This T cell receptor beta chain was identified in a study of blood T cell repertoires in COVID-19 (dated by TCRdb to 2020 to 2021). General notes on the study: The collaborator samples originated in the United States, Italy and Spain and spanned the acute and convalescent phases of COVID-19. The prospective study material was composed of cDNA or gDNA derived from T cells, B-cell-depleted T cells, or PBMCs. Deeply sampled blood TCRbeta repertoires from subjects exposed to, actively infected with, or recovered from COVID-19 were included in the dataset. A freely available public database, intended as a resource for researchers studying the immune response to SARS-CoV-2, is where the repertoires were released. Samples came from the ongoing ImmuneRACE study (first 160 participants) plus 1,254 subjects from 6 global collaborators. Sample metadata almost always included a de-identified subject ID, COVID-19 status, age in years and sex. Where available, HLA class I and class II types were taken from metadata supplied by the sample provider and were not determined by assay-based typing.

The paper as a whole reports these results and caveats: How much clinical and demographic metadata was included differed by source and by participant, and the metadata was provided uncurated.

The germline V gene encodes CDR1 SGHTA and CDR2 FQGNSA. The CDR3 runs 14 amino acids, cysteine and phenylalanine included. Only CDR3 DNA is held: 42 bases, read in frame from base 1. V loses 1 base of germline sequence and J loses 7 bases, and the interval between the two ends is 13 bases. Participants in the prospective study were aged roughly 18 to 89 years, lived in 20 to 25 United States geographic areas, and enrolled through a virtual design. To assign participants to cohorts, the prospective study relied on clinical history that participants themselves reported in a screening survey and a study questionnaire. Recovered participants in ImmuneRACE Cohort 3 were defined by two consecutive negative NP/OP PCR tests, clearance by a healthcare professional, or resolution of symptoms. Mobile phlebotomists in the prospective study collected whole blood, serum and a nasopharyngeal or oropharyngeal swab from every participant. Prospective study participants could optionally give additional blood draws and questionnaires over a roughly two-month period. Before DNA extraction, prospective study blood samples were shipped either frozen or at room temperature.

On this clone: Its antigen target is currently unknown. Base qualities were left out, and no much larger clone turns up one base away.

TCRbeta CDR3 regions were amplified from genomic DNA using the immunoSEQ Assay, a bias-controlled multiplex PCR. Per the authors' processing: The number of nucleated cells in each sample was estimated from the amplification of reference gene primers within the assay. Sequence reads were collapsed and filtered to measure the absolute abundance of every unique TCRbeta CDR3 rearrangement. For each sample, productive Simpson clonality was calculated by taking the square root of Simpson's diversity index across productive rearrangements. This immuneACCESS table, as held by TCRdb, lists in-frame sequences with V and J called but not all clones. Of the missing ones, under half trace to an unresolved V gene in checked studies; the others have no known cause. From that table come the V and J calls and clone size; the DNA was used to work out D and trimming. The sample contains around 450,000 clones, around 90% of them found a single time. 0.7% of the sample comes from the top ten.

The TCR comes from a woman under 30 who had recovered from COVID-19. Sample: PBMCs or T cells enriched from blood (not recorded which). The V and J segments used are TRBV7-2 and TRBJ1-2; TRBD1 is perhaps the D gene, given 6 matching bases. The CDR3 protein sequence reads: CASSLDGRGAGYTF. DNA sequence: TGTGCCAGCAGCTTAGATGGCAGGGGTGCTGGCTACACCTTC.